This T cell receptor beta chain stems from a study of cytotoxic CD8 clonotypes in ibrutinib-treated CLL. As for the study in general: Partial responders roughly 25, complete 2; about twelve progressed and roughly 15 stayed in remission by median approximately 64 months.

CDR1 and CDR2 (germline): SGHTA, FQGNSA. Trimming removed 1 base at V and 6 bases at J, with 10 bases between. This CDR3 is built from 14 residues. Library input was around 2 micrograms of DNA from cryopreserved PBMCs. Data came from immunoSEQ multiplex PCR; TCRdb stores just in-frame clones and leaves some out. Found here are approximately 320,000 clones, under 70% of them singletons; the top ten hold 6.3%. The study, taken as a whole, reports: Starting clonality was above that of age-matched healthy donors and tracked circulating CD8+ T-cell counts.

On this clone itself: Antigen specificity is unknown.

This sample comprised PBMCs, obtained after 36 months of ibrutinib treatment. The origin of this receptor is a human donor with chronic lymphocytic leukemia. The genes are TRBV7-2 and TRBJ2-1; D is tentatively TRBD1 or TRBD2 (5 bases each). In nucleotides, the CDR3 is TGTGCCAGCAGCTTAGAATTGGGGGTCAATGAGCAGTTCTTC. Translated, it gives CASSLELGVNEQFF.